Below, 15 T cell receptor beta chains from the same sample are listed, as sequenced in a study of blood T cell repertoires in COVID-19. Sequencing was performed with immunoSEQ multiplex PCR; in TCRdb, only in-frame clones are kept and a portion is missing. The sample consists of about 190,000 clones, approximately 86% of them appearing once. The sample consisted of peripheral blood. The receptors shown here come from a young man with acute or convalescent COVID-19.

The chain recombines TRBV5-1 with TRBJ2-2; no definite D call. CDR1 is SGHRS, CDR2 YFSETQ, per germline. The V end was cut by 4 bases, the J end by 6 bases, with 10 bases between. The CDR3 length is 13 residues. This CDR3 reads CASSPDGAGELFF. The CDR3 DNA reads as TGCGCCAGCAGCCCCGATGGAGCCGGGGAGCTGTTTTTT.

This chain uses TRBV5-1 with TRBJ2-1; 9 bases align to TRBD2. CDR3 size: 16 residues. The germline V gene encodes CDR1 SGHRS and CDR2 YFSETQ. V shed 4 bases, J shed 8 bases, and the junction held 13 bases outside the gene matches. In nucleotides, the CDR3 is TGCGCCAGCAGCATGGGGGGTAGCGGGAGTCTAGATGAGCAGTTCTTC. Its protein product is CASSMGGSGSLDEQFF.

The chain is built from TRBV28 and TRBJ2-5, with D perhaps matching TRBD2 (6 bases). Trimming took 5 bases from V and 5 from J, leaving 15 bases between them. The CDR3 is 14 amino acids. Per germline, CDR1 MDHEN and CDR2 SYDVKM. The CDR3 protein is CASSRLVRGETQYF. In DNA, the CDR3 is TGTGCCAGCAGTAGACTAGTCCGGGGGGAGACCCAGTACTTC.

The chain recombines TRBV7-3 with TRBJ2-1, with 9 bases that match TRBD2. CDR3 size: 15 residues. Germline CDR1 is SGHTA and CDR2 is FQGTGA. The trim removed 1 base at V and 6 bases at J, leaving 4 bases unmatched. CDR3 sequence: CASSLIAGDLNEQFF. As DNA, the CDR3 is TGTGCCAGCAGCTTAATAGCGGGAGATCTCAATGAGCAGTTCTTC.

This clone was seen only a few times. J is TRBJ2-3 and V is TRBV6-5; the match to TRBD2 covers 8 bases. The CDR3 consists of 14 residues. The J segment lost 0 bases and the V segment lost 5 bases, leaving 1 base of the junction unmatched. The germline gives CDR1 MNHEY, CDR2 SVGAGI. The CDR3 region is CASSRTSSTDTQYF. The CDR3 DNA follows: TGTGCCAGCAGTCGGACTAGCAGCACAGATACGCAGTATTTT.

This clone appeared a single time. V is TRBV19 and J is TRBJ1-5, with 8 nucleotides matching TRBD1. V shed 6 bases and J 3 bases; nucleotides not matched to a gene: 10. The CDR3 is 16 amino acids. The germline V gene encodes CDR1 LNHDA and CDR2 SQIVND (reference sequence). CDR3 sequence reads: CASSLGQGWANQPQHF. CDR3 nucleotide sequence: TGTGCCAGTAGCCTAGGACAGGGATGGGCCAATCAGCCCCAGCATTTT.

This chain uses TRBV15 with TRBJ1-5, with D perhaps TRBD1 (5 bases). This CDR3 spans 14 amino acids. V shed 0 bases and J shed 6 bases, with 9 bases lying between them. Germline V gene sequence: CDR1 LNHNV, CDR2 YYDKDF (reference sequence). DNA for the CDR3: TGTGCCACCAGCAGAGATCAGGGAATTCAGCCCCAGCATTTT. It specifies CATSRDQGIQPQHF.

The V gene is TRBV6-5, the J gene TRBJ1-6, with a weak D call TRBD1 (5 bases). The CDR3 is made up of 14 amino acids. V was cut by 9 bases and J by 10 bases, with 19 bases left in between. Germline loops: CDR1 MNHEY, CDR2 SVGAGI. The CDR3 protein is CASTPDTSESPLHF. The DNA for the CDR3 is TGTGCCAGTACGCCGGACACCTCAGAGTCACCCCTCCACTTT.

The J gene is TRBJ2-7, the V gene TRBV7-9, with 7 bases matching TRBD2. V shed 4 bases, J shed 2 bases, and the junction held 8 bases outside the gene matches. CDR3 length equals 15 residues. Germline values: CDR1 SEHNR, CDR2 FQNEAQ (reference sequence). The DNA of the CDR3 is TGTGCCAGCAGCTCGGGAGGCCGAATGACCTACGAGCAGTACTTC. Translated, it gives CASSSGGRMTYEQYF.

V gene TRBV2 combines with J gene TRBJ1-5; the match to TRBD1 covers 7 bases. J gave up 6 bases and V 1 base, and 6 bases lay outside the gene matches. The CDR3 totals 15 residues. Germline V gives CDR1 SNHLY, CDR2 FYNNEI. The CDR3, as DNA: TGTGCCAGCAGTGAAGAAGGGGGCAGAGGTCAGCCCCAGCATTTT. Translation gives CASSEEGGRGQPQHF.

V usage is TRBV7-9 and J usage is TRBJ2-7, with D unresolved. CDR3 length equals 16 residues. The germline V gene encodes CDR1 SEHNR and CDR2 FQNEAQ (reference sequence). With 3 bases removed from V and 2 bases from J, the gap between germline ends came to 17 bases. As DNA, the CDR3 is TGTGCCAGCAGCTTTCAGGTGGCAGGCCGCACCTACGAGCAGTACTTC. Translating gives CASSFQVAGRTYEQYF.

In DNA, the CDR3 is TGTGCCAGCAGTTATGGGAGGGCAAGTGAAGCTTTCTTT. Its protein is CASSYGRASEAFF. The rearrangement uses TRBV6-5 and TRBJ1-1; D is ambiguous. There are 13 residues in the CDR3. Germline loops: CDR1 MNHEY, CDR2 SVGAGI. The V and J ends lost 3 bases and 7 bases respectively, with 12 bases between them.

This clone came up a few times. The chain couples TRBV2 to TRBJ1-3; no definite D call. The germline CDR1 and CDR2 sequences are SNHLY and FYNNEI. V lost 0 bases and J 0 bases, leaving 6 bases between the germline ends. The CDR3 is made up of 15 amino acids. CDR3 amino acids: CASSEAQASGNTIYF. The CDR3 coding sequence is TGTGCCAGCAGTGAAGCGCAGGCCTCTGGAAACACCATATATTTT.

The rearrangement uses TRBV6-5 and TRBJ2-1, with a possible D match to TRBD2 (5 bases). The germline CDR1 and CDR2 sequences are MNHEY and SVGAGI. V lost 5 bases and J 3 bases, leaving 11 bases between the germline ends. The CDR3 contains 14 residues. CDR3 in DNA: TGTGCCAGCAGTCTAGCCCCCCACTACAATGAGCAGTTCTTC. It codes for CASSLAPHYNEQFF.

The chain recombines TRBV27 with TRBJ2-1; TRBD2 is a possible D gene (5 bases). Germline CDR1 is MNHEY and CDR2 is SMNVEV (reference sequence). The CDR3 sequence is 15 residues long. Trimming stripped 0 bases from V and 4 bases from J, with 10 bases between. In DNA form, the CDR3 reads TGTGCCAGCAGTTTATCGAGTCTAGCTTACAATGAGCAGTTCTTC. It encodes CASSLSSLAYNEQFF.